This note documents a single T cell receptor beta chain sequence. The antigen remains unidentified. This record belongs to a study of cytotoxic CD8 clonotypes in ibrutinib-treated CLL. Study outcomes and limitations: Before falling back toward baseline at progression, clonality had risen at the time of ibrutinib response.

Sequencing was performed with immunoSEQ multiplex PCR; in TCRdb, only in-frame clones are kept and a portion is missing. The sample contains 130,000 to 150,000 clones, roughly 83% of which appear only once. Germline V CDR1 and CDR2: MNHEY, SVGAGI. Trimming left V 3 bases short and J 0 bases short, with 8 bases between. This CDR3 is 14 amino acids long. The sequence came from a human donor with chronic lymphocytic leukemia. The V call is TRBV6-5, the J call TRBJ1-2; D ambiguous. The input for sequencing was PBMCs, taken after 12 months of ibrutinib treatment. CDR3 loop: CASSYYNTNYGYTF. CDR3 in DNA: TGTGCCAGCAGTTATTACAATACTAACTATGGCTACACCTTC.